This TCR beta chain is from a study of cytomegalovirus exposure and HLA in healthy donors. Looked up from germline, CDR1 is GTSNPN and CDR2 is SVGIG (reference sequence). CDR3 length equals 12 residues. Study-level findings and limits: In a later analysis, donors in an Asian-associated ancestry cluster reportedly had fewer N-insertions in productive TCRs than the cohort mean. An analysis done earlier found most TCR beta V segments productive about 87% or about 30% of the time. The CMV antigen specificity of a few CMV-associated chains was confirmed through in vitro analysis.

The study ran its PCR with 60 Vbeta and 13 Jbeta primers. The repertoire was sequenced with immunoSEQ multiplex PCR; TCRdb's copy has only in-frame clones and lacks some. Found here are some 190,000 clones, more than 70% of them singletons; the top ten hold 1.3% to 1.5%. Concerning this clone: The antigen is undetermined.

Source material: PBMCs. The rearrangement links TRBV30 to TRBJ1-2; 10 bases align to TRBD1. The sequence was obtained from a girl aged 5-17 years in good health and CMV-seropositive. CDR3 residues: CAGDRGLYGYTF. CDR3 bases: TGTGCAGGGGACAGGGGACTTTATGGCTACACCTTC.